This paragraph reports one T cell receptor (beta chain). The sample comes from a study of blood T cell repertoires in COVID-19. Study context: From the United States, Italy and Spain came samples of acute and convalescent COVID-19. In each case, the material was cDNA or gDNA derived from T cells, B-cell-depleted T cells, or PBMCs.

Original processing notes: Nucleated cell counts were estimated from reference gene primer amplification. Only in-frame clones appear in the TCRdb table, and some are missing; sequencing was by immunoSEQ multiplex PCR. V and J calls and clone size are as listed in that table; D and trimming were resolved from the DNA. The sample has roughly 280,000 clones, 80% to 90% seen once. The CDR3 totals 15 residues. Germline CDR1 and CDR2: SGHRS and YFSETQ. Losses at the gene ends were 4 bases for V and 4 bases for J; bases not matched to a gene: 7. Input material: peripheral blood. The sequence came from a man aged 55 to 70 with acute or convalescent COVID-19. This chain uses TRBV5-1 with TRBJ1-4; 7 bases are shared with TRBD1. The CDR3 loop is CASSAGGQFNEKLFF. CDR3 nucleotide sequence: TGCGCCAGCAGCGCAGGGGGACAGTTTAATGAAAAACTGTTTTTT.